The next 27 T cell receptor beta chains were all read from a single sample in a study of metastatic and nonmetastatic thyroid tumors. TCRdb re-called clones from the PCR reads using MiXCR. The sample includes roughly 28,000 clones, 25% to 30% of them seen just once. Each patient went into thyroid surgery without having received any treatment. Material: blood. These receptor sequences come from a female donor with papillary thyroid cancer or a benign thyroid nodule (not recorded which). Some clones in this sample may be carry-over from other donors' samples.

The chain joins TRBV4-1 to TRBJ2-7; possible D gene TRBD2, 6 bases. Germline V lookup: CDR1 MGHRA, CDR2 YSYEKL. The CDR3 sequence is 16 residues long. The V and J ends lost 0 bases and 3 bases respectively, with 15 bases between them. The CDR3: CASSQDLGTPGYEQYF. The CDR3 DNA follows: TGCGCCAGCAGCCAAGATCTTGGGACTCCAGGCTACGAGCAGTACTTC.

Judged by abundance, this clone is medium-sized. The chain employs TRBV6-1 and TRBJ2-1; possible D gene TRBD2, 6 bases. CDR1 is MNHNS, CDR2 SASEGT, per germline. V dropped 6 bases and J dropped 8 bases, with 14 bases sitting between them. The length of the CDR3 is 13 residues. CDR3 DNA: TGTGCCAGCAGCGGGAGAGGAGTATATGAGCAGTTCTTC. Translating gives CASSGRGVYEQFF.

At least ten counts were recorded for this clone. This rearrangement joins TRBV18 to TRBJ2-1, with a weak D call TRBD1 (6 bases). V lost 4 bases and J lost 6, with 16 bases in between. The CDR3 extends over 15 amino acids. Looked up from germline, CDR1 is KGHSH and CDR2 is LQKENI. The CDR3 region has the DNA TGTGCCAGCTCACGGTCCGGGACAATCCCCAATGAGCAGTTCTTC. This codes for CASSRSGTIPNEQFF.

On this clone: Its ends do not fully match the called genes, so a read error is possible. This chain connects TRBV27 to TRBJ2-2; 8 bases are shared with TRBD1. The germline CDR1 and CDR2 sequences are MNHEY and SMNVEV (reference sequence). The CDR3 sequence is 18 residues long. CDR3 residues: CAISLWAGGGVDTGELFF. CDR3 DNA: TGTGCCATCAGTTTATGGGCAGGGGGCGGTGTTGACACCGGGGAGCTGTTTTTT.

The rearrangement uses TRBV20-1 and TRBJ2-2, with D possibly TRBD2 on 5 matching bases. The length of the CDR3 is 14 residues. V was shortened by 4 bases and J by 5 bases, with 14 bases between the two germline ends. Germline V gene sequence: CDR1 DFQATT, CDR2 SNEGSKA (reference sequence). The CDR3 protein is CSATLAGGTGELFF. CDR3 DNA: TGCAGTGCTACCCTAGCTGGAGGTACCGGGGAGCTGTTTTTT.

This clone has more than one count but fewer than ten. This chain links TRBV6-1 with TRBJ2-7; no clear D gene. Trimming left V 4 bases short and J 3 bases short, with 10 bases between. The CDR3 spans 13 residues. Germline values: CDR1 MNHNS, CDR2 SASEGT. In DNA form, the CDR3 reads TGTGCCAGCAGTGCTCATACCAACTACGAGCAGTACTTC. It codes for CASSAHTNYEQYF.

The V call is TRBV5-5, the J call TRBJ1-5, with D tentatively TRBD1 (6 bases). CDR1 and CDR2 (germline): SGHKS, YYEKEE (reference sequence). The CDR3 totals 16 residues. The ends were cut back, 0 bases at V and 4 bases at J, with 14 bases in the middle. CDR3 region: CASSLVGWGANQPQHF. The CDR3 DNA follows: TGTGCCAGCAGCTTGGTGGGTTGGGGGGCAAATCAGCCCCAGCATTTT.

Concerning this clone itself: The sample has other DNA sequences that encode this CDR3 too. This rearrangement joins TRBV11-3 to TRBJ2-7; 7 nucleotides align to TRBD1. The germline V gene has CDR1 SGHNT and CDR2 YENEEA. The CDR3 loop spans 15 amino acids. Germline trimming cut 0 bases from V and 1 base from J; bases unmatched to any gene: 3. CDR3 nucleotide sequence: TGTGCCAGCAGCTTAGAGGGGACAGAGTCCTACGAGCAGTACTTC. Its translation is CASSLEGTESYEQYF.

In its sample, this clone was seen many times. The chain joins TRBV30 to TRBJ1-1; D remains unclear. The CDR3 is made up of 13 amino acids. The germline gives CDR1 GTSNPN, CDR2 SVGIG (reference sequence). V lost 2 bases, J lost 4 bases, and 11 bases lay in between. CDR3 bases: TGTGCCTGGAGTATTCAAGAAGGCACTGAAGCTTTCTTT. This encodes CAWSIQEGTEAFF.

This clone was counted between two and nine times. The CDR3 is CASSSRGDGTEAFF. The CDR3 nucleotides are TGTGCCAGCAGCTCCAGGGGAGACGGCACTGAAGCTTTCTTT. The chain recombines TRBV3-1 with TRBJ1-1; D may be TRBD1 (6 bases). CDR3 length: 14 residues. Between the trimmed V and J ends, which lost 5 bases and 4 bases, there was a span of 14 bases. The germline CDR1 and CDR2 sequences are LGHDT and YNNKEL (reference sequence). Together with reference TRBV3-1 and TRBJ1-1, the CDR3 gives the full variable domain: DTAVSQTPKYLVTQMGNDKSIKCEQNLGHDTMYWYKQDSKKFLKIMFSYNNKELIINETVPNRFSPKSPDKAHLNLHINSLELGDSAVYFCASSSRGDGTEAFFGQGTRLTVV.

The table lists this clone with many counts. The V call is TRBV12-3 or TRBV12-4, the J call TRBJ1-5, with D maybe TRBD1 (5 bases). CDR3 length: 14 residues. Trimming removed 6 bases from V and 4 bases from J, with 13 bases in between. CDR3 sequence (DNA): TGTGCCAGCAGCTCCGGGACGCCAAATCAGCCCCAGCATTTT. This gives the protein CASSSGTPNQPQHF.

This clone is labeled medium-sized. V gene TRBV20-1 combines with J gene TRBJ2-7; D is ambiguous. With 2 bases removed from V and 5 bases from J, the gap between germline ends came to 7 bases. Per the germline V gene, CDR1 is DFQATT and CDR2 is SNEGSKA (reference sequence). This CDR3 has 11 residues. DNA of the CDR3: TGCAGTGCTAGACTGAGTAACGAGCAGTACTTC. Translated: CSARLSNEQYF.

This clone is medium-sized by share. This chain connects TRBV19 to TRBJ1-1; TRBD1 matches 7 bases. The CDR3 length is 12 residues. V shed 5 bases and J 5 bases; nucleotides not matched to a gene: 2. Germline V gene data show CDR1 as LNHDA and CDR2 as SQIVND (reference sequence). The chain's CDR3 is CASSRRGTEAFF. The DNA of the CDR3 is TGTGCCAGTAGTCGCAGGGGGACTGAAGCTTTCTTT.

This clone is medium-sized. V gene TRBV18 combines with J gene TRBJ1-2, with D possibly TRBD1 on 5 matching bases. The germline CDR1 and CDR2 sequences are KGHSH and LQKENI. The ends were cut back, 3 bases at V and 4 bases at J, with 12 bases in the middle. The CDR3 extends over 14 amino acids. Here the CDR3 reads CASSPGHSLYGYTF. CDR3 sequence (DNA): TGTGCCAGCTCACCGGGGCACAGTCTCTATGGCTACACCTTC.

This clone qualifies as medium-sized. This CDR3 is CASSFGGGYEQYF. CDR3 nucleotide sequence: TGCGCCAGCAGCTTTGGCGGGGGCTACGAGCAGTACTTC. This chain connects TRBV5-1 to TRBJ2-7, with 7 bases that match TRBD2. This CDR3 comprises 13 residues. The junction had 2 bases not matched to a gene; V was cut back by 2 bases and J by 3 bases. Germline-derived CDR1 and CDR2 are SGHRS and YFSETQ.

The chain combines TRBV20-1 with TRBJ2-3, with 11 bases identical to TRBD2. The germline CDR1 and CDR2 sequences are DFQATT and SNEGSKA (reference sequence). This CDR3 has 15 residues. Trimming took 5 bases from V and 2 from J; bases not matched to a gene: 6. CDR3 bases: TGCAGTGCTCCTATAGCGGGAGGGCCCACAGATACGCAGTATTTT. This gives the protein CSAPIAGGPTDTQYF.

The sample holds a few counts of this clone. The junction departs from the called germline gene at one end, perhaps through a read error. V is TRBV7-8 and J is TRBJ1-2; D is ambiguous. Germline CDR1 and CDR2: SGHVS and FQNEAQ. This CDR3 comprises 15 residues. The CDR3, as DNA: TGTGCCAGCAGCTTAGTGAGGTATCCTAACTATGGTTACACCTTC. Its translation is CASSLVRYPNYGYTF.

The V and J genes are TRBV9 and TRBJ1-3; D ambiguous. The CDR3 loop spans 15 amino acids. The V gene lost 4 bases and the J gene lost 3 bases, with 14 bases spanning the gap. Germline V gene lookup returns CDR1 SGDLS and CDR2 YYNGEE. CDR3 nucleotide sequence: TGTGCCAGCAGCTCGACGGACTCGGGTGGAAACACCATATATTTT. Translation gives CASSSTDSGGNTIYF.

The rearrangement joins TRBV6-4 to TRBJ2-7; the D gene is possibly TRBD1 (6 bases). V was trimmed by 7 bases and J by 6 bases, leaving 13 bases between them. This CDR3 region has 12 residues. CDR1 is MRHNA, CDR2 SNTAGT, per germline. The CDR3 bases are TGTGCCAGCACGCAGGGGTCGTTCGAGCAGTACTTC. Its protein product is CASTQGSFEQYF.

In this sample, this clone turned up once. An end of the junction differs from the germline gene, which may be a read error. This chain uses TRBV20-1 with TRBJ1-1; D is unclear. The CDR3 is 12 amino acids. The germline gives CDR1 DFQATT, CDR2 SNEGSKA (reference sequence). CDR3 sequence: CSTRDNSWEAFF. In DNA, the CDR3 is TGCAGTACTAGAGATAATTCATGGGAAGCTTTCTTT.

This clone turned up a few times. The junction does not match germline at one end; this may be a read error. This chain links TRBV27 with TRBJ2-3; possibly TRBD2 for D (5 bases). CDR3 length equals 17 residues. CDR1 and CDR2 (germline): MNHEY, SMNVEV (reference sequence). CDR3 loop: CAISLRRLPSRRDTQYF. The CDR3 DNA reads TGTGCCATCAGTTTACGGAGACTACCTAGCCGGCGCGATACGCAGTATTTT.

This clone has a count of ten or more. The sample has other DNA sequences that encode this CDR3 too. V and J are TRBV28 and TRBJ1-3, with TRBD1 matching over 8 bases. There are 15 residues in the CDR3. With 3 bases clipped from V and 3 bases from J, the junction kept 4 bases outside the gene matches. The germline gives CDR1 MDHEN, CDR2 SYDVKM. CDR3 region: CASSFQGAYGNTIYF. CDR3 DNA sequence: TGTGCCAGCAGTTTTCAGGGGGCCTATGGAAACACCATATATTTT.

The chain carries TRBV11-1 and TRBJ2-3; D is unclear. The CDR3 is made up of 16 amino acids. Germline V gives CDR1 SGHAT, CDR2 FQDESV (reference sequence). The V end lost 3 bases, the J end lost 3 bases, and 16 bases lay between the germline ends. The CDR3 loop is CASSLAYHVGTDTQYF. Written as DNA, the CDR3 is TGTGCCAGCAGCTTGGCTTACCATGTGGGAACAGATACGCAGTATTTT.

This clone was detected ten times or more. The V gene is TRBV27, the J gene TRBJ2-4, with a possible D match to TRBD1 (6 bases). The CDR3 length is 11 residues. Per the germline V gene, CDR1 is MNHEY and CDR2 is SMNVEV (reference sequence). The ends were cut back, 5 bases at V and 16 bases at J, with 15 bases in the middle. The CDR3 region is CASSQTGFLYF. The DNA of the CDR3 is TGTGCCAGCAGTCAAACAGGGTTTCTCTACTTC.

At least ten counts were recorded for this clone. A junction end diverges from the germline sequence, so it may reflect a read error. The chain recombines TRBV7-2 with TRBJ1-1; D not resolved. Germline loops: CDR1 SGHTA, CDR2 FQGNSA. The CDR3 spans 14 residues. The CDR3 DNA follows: TGTGCCAGCACCAATCCCGGGTTGAACGCTGAAGCTTTCTTT. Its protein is CASTNPGLNAEAFF.

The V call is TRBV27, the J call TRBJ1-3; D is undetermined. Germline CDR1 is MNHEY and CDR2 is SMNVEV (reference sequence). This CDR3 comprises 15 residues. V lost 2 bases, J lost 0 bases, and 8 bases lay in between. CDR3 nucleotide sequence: TGTGCCAGCAGTTTAGACGCAAACTCTGGAAACACCATATATTTT. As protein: CASSLDANSGNTIYF.

CDR3 DNA: TGTGCCTGGAGTGGGGGCAAGGACGAGCAGTACTTC. This codes for CAWSGGKDEQYF. The chain is built from TRBV30 and TRBJ2-7; D is possibly TRBD1 (5 bases). Trimming removed 1 base from V and 5 bases from J, with 9 bases in between. CDR3 size: 12 residues. CDR1 and CDR2 (germline): GTSNPN, SVGIG (reference sequence). Supplemented by reference TRBV30 and TRBJ2-7, the full variable domain reads SQTIHQWPATLVQPVGSPLSLECTVEGTSNPNLYWYRQAAGRGLQLLFYSVGIGQISSEVPQNLSASRPQDRQFILSSKKLLLSDSGFYLCAWSGGKDEQYFGPGTRLTVT.